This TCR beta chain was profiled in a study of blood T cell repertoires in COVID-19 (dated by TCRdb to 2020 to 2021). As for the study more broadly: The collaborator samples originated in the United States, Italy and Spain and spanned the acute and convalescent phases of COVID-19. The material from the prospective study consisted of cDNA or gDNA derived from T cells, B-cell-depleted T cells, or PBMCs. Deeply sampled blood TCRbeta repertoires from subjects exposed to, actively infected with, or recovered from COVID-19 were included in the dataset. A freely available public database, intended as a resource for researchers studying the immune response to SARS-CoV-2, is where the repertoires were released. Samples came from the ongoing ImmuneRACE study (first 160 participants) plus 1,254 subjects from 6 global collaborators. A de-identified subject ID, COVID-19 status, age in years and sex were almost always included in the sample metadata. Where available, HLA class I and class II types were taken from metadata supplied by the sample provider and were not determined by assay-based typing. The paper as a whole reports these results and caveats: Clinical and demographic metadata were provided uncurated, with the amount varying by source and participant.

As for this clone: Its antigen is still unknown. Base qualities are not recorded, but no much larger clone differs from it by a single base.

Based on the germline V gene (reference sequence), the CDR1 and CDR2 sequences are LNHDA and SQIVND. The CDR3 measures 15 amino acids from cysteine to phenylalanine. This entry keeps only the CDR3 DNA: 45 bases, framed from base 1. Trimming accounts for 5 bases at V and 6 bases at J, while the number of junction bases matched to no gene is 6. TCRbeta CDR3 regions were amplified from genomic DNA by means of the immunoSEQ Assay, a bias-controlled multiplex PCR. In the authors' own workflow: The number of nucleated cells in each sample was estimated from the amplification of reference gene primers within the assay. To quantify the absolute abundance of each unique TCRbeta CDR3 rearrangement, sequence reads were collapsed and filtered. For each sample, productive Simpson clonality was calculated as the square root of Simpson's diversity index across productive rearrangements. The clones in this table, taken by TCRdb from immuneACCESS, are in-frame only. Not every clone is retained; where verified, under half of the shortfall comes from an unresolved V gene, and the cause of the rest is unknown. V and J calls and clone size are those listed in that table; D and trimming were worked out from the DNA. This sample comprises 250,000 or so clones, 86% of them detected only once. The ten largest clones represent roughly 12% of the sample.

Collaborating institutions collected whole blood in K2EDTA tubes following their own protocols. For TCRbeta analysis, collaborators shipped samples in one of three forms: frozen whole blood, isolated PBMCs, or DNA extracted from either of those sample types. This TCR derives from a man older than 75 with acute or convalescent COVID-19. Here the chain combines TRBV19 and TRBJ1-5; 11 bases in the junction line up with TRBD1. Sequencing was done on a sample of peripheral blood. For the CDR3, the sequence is CASSFGTGGAQPQHF. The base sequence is TGTGCCAGTAGTTTCGGGACAGGGGGGGCTCAGCCCCAGCATTTT.